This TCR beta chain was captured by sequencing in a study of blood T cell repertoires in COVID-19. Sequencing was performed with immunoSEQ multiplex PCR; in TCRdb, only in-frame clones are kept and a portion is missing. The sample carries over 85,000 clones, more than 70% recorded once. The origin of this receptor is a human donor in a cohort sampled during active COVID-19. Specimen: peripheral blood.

The CDR3 nucleotides are TGTGCCAGCAGTTTGACAGTGAACACTGAAGCTTTCTTT. Its translation: CASSLTVNTEAFF. This chain uses TRBV6-5 with TRBJ1-1; possible D gene TRBD1, 5 bases. V was cut by 4 bases and J by 0 bases, with 6 bases left in between. The CDR3 runs 13 residues. Looked up from germline, CDR1 is MNHEY and CDR2 is SVGAGI.